One sample yielded the 22 T cell receptor beta chains listed below, sequenced in a study of cytomegalovirus exposure and HLA in healthy donors (dated 2017 in TCRdb). Libraries were made using the immunoSEQ multiplex PCR assay. A mixture of 60 forward primers for TCR Vbeta segments and 13 reverse primers for TCR Jbeta segments was used in the multiplex PCR. TCRdb provides this immuneACCESS table in a form limited to in-frame rearrangements. Some clones are lacking; in checked studies, under half of them reflect an unresolved V gene, and why the rest are absent is not known. The table for this sample lists roughly 120,000 clones; approximately 81% of them were counted only once. 1.5% to 2% of the sample belongs to the ten largest clones. The sample consisted of PBMCs. These receptors all stem from a man between 18 and 29 years old in good health and CMV-seronegative.

The chain couples TRBV28 to TRBJ1-5; D may be TRBD1 (5 bases). In germline, CDR1 is MDHEN, CDR2 SYDVKM. The CDR3 is 20 residues long. Deletions cut 2 bases from V and 1 base from J, with 24 bases between. CDR3 residues: CASSLVIYAGGGRSNQPQHF. CDR3 nucleotides: TGTGCCAGCAGTTTAGTTATTTACGCTGGGGGGGGAAGGAGCAATCAGCCCCAGCATTTT.

This clone has only one observation. The chain couples TRBV4-3 to TRBJ2-2; D remains unclear. Germline CDR1 and CDR2: LGHNA and YSLEER. The CDR3 has 15 amino acids. V lost 3 bases, J lost 0 bases, and 8 bases lay in between. CDR3 sequence: CASSHYTTNTGELFF. The CDR3 nucleotides read TGCGCCAGCAGCCACTACACTACGAACACCGGGGAGCTGTTTTTT.

This clone was counted a single time. The chain couples TRBV18 to TRBJ1-1; TRBD1 matches at 7 bases. Germline CDR1 reads KGHSH; CDR2 reads LQKENI. With V trimmed by 3 bases and J by 4 bases, 5 bases remained unmatched. CDR3 length equals 14 residues. In DNA form, the CDR3 reads TGTGCCAGCTCACCGACAGACAGGGCCACTGAAGCTTTCTTT. Translation gives CASSPTDRATEAFF.

The chain is built from TRBV30 and TRBJ2-5, with D perhaps TRBD2 (6 bases). This CDR3 region has 15 residues. The V gene lost 3 bases and the J gene lost 2 bases, with 16 bases spanning the gap. The germline CDR1 and CDR2 sequences are GTSNPN and SVGIG (reference sequence). The CDR3 here is CAWSGGSDGQETQYF. The CDR3 nucleotides read TGTGCCTGGAGCGGAGGGTCCGACGGGCAAGAGACCCAGTACTTC. Based on the CDR3 plus reference TRBV30 and TRBJ2-5, the full variable domain is SQTIHQWPATLVQPVGSPLSLECTVEGTSNPNLYWYRQAAGRGLQLLFYSVGIGQISSEVPQNLSASRPQDRQFILSSKKLLLSDSGFYLCAWSGGSDGQETQYFGPGTRLLVL.

This chain's CDR3 is CAWSRDRVASSNQPQHF. The CDR3, as DNA: TGTGCCTGGAGTAGAGACAGGGTAGCTAGTAGCAATCAGCCCCAGCATTTT. The chain recombines TRBV30 with TRBJ1-5; 7 bases agree with TRBD1. CDR3 size: 17 residues. The germline gives CDR1 GTSNPN, CDR2 SVGIG (reference sequence). J gave up 0 bases and V 2 bases, and 10 bases lay outside the gene matches.

This chain joins TRBV27 and TRBJ2-5; TRBD1 might be the D (5 bases). The end of the DNA fits TRBJ2-7 better, so the J call may be wrong. The CDR3 extends over 15 amino acids. Germline CDR1 reads MNHEY; CDR2 reads SMNVEV (reference sequence). The CDR3 sequence is CASRPRGHRSYEQYF. The CDR3 coding sequence is TGTGCCAGCAGACCTAGAGGACACCGTTCCTACGAGCAGTACTTC.

This clone showed up just a few times. The chain joins TRBV7-9 to TRBJ2-7; 12 bases fit TRBD1. The CDR3 is 14 amino acids. Germline CDR1 is SEHNR and CDR2 is FQNEAQ (reference sequence). With V trimmed by 5 bases and J by 6 bases, 5 bases remained unmatched. CDR3 sequence (DNA): TGTGCCAGCAGCCCCGGGACAGGGGGCGGCGAGCAGTACTTC. This sequence encodes CASSPGTGGGEQYF.

The sample holds one count of this clone. The chain recombines TRBV19 with TRBJ2-3, with 12 positions matching TRBD2. Germline V lookup: CDR1 LNHDA, CDR2 SQIVND (reference sequence). The CDR3 consists of 17 residues. J was trimmed by 5 bases and V by 0 bases; bases with no gene match: 6. The CDR3 protein is CASSIEVLAGGRDTQYF. CDR3 DNA: TGTGCCAGTAGTATAGAAGTCCTAGCGGGGGGGAGAGATACGCAGTATTTT.

V gene TRBV18 combines with J gene TRBJ2-3; TRBD1 aligns across 8 bases. CDR3 size: 16 residues. Trimming removed 0 bases from V and 4 bases from J; junction bases left unmatched: 6. Per germline, CDR1 KGHSH and CDR2 LQKENI. For the CDR3, the DNA is TGTGCCAGCTCACCACCGGCAGGGGGCGTCGCAGATACGCAGTATTTT. As protein: CASSPPAGGVADTQYF.

The rearrangement links TRBV28 to TRBJ2-7; possibly TRBD2 for D (5 bases). The germline V gene encodes CDR1 MDHEN and CDR2 SYDVKM. V lost 5 bases, J lost 4 bases, and 12 bases lay in between. The CDR3 has 13 residues. The CDR3 DNA reads as TGTGCCAGCAGTATCGGGATTCCGTACGAGCAGTACTTC. This encodes CASSIGIPYEQYF.

This clone was counted a few times. The chain employs TRBV5-1 and TRBJ2-5; a weak D match, TRBD1 (6 bases). The CDR3 extends over 13 amino acids. Germline V gene data show CDR1 as SGHRS and CDR2 as YFSETQ. V lost 3 bases to trimming and J lost 5 bases, with 11 bases between them. Here the CDR3 reads CASSYPQGETQYF. The CDR3 nucleotides are TGCGCCAGCAGCTACCCCCAGGGGGAGACCCAGTACTTC.

The chain is built from TRBV6-5 and TRBJ1-2; D gene unclear. This CDR3 region has 14 residues. Germline lookup yields CDR1 MNHEY and CDR2 SVGAGI. Trimming cost V 2 bases and J 1 base, with 8 bases left between them. In nucleotides, the CDR3 is TGTGCCAGCAGTTACGCGGGGATTAACTATGGCTACACCTTC. Translating gives CASSYAGINYGYTF.

For the CDR3, the DNA is TGTGCCAGCAGTTTATCTTTCGGGTGGCAGGGGGAGTACGAGCAGTACTTC. As protein: CASSLSFGWQGEYEQYF. The rearrangement links TRBV27 to TRBJ2-7; TRBD1 agrees at 7 bases. With 0 bases clipped from V and 4 bases from J, the junction kept 12 bases outside the gene matches. The CDR3 extends over 17 amino acids. CDR1 and CDR2 (germline): MNHEY, SMNVEV (reference sequence).

V gene TRBV15 combines with J gene TRBJ2-7; maybe TRBD2 (6 bases). The germline V gene encodes CDR1 LNHNV and CDR2 YYDKDF (reference sequence). CDR3 length: 17 amino acids. Trimming took 3 bases from V and 5 from J, leaving 23 bases between them. The CDR3 sequence: CATSRSLAATGSDEQYF. DNA of the CDR3: TGTGCCACCAGCAGGTCTTTAGCGGCCACGGGGAGTGACGAGCAGTACTTC.

DNA of the CDR3: TGTGCCTGGGGCCCAGGGGGCCACAATCAGCCCCAGCATTTT. Translating it yields CAWGPGGHNQPQHF. The chain has TRBV30 and TRBJ1-5; TRBD1 matches 8 bases. The V and J ends lost 5 bases and 3 bases, in that order; junction bases with no gene match: 6. Germline V gene data show CDR1 as GTSNPN and CDR2 as SVGIG (reference sequence). This CDR3 is 14 amino acids long.

The rearrangement uses TRBV9 and TRBJ2-7; 7 bases agree with TRBD2. Germline V gives CDR1 SGDLS, CDR2 YYNGEE. Losses at the gene ends were 6 bases for V and 6 bases for J; bases not matched to a gene: 12. The CDR3 sequence is 14 residues long. The CDR3 DNA reads TGTGCCAGCACCCGGGGGGTGGGGAATCGCGAGCAGTACTTC. Residues: CASTRGVGNREQYF.

This clone came up a few times. V usage is TRBV2 and J usage is TRBJ2-2, with a tentative D call TRBD1 (5 bases). In germline, CDR1 is SNHLY, CDR2 FYNNEI. The CDR3 is made up of 14 amino acids. V gave up 4 bases and J gave up 3 bases, with 9 bases separating them. In DNA form, the CDR3 reads TGTGCCAGCAGTGGCAGGGTTGACACCGGGGAGCTGTTTTTT. The encoded protein is CASSGRVDTGELFF.

This clone occurred once. The chain uses TRBV10-3 and TRBJ2-1; TRBD2 matches 7 bases. The V gene's germline CDR1 is ENHRY and CDR2 SYGVKD. The CDR3 sequence is 11 residues long. The CDR3 sequence: CGVAGENEQFF. CDR3 coding DNA: TGTGGTGTCGCGGGAGAAAATGAGCAGTTCTTC.

The chain recombines TRBV6-5 with TRBJ2-1; TRBD2 matches 8 bases. Germline V lookup: CDR1 MNHEY, CDR2 SVGAGI. V lost 8 bases to trimming and J lost 4 bases; unmatched junction nucleotides: 10. The CDR3 runs to 15 residues. CDR3 in amino acids: CASRRRTSRYNEQFF. DNA for the CDR3: TGTGCCAGCCGGCGTCGGACTAGCAGATACAATGAGCAGTTCTTC.

The rearrangement joins TRBV20-1 to TRBJ2-7; the match to TRBD1 covers 8 bases. With 5 bases clipped from V and 8 bases from J, the junction kept 5 bases outside the gene matches. Germline assignment: CDR1 DFQATT and CDR2 SNEGSKA (reference sequence). This CDR3 is 11 amino acids long. CDR3 sequence (DNA): TGCAGTGCTGTGGACAGGGACAAGCAGTACGTC. Translation: CSAVDRDKQYV.

This chain links TRBV18 with TRBJ1-2; perhaps TRBD1 as D (6 bases). CDR1 KGHSH and CDR2 LQKENI come from the germline V gene. The CDR3 is 14 amino acids. V was clipped by 2 bases and J by 4 bases, with 11 bases between them. The CDR3: CASSPDRNRYGYTF. The CDR3 nucleotides are TGTGCCAGCTCACCAGACAGGAACCGCTATGGCTACACCTTC. The variable domain in full, completed from reference TRBV18 and TRBJ1-2, reads NAGVMQNPRHLVRRRGQEARLRCSPMKGHSHVYWYRQLPEEGLKFMVYLQKENIIDESGMPKERFSAEFPKEGPSILRIQQVVRGDSAAYFCASSPDRNRYGYTFGSGTRLTVV.

This sequence joins TRBV9 and TRBJ2-1; TRBD2 is a possible D gene (6 bases). V lost 8 bases, J lost 0 bases, and 15 bases lay in between. The CDR3 length is 15 residues. The germline V gene encodes CDR1 SGDLS and CDR2 YYNGEE. CDR3 loop: CASQTGLSSYNEQFF. Written as DNA, the CDR3 is TGTGCCAGTCAAACGGGACTGAGCTCCTACAATGAGCAGTTCTTC.